This section outlines one T cell receptor beta chain sequence together with its context. Its antigen is as yet unknown. The definition of stable Graves' hyperthyroidism was no ophthalmopathy progression within 18 months. Patients aged 18 to 65 with hyperthyroidism were newly diagnosed, with duration under 2 months. The PBMCs studied were ones that came from roughly 9.4 ml fresh peripheral blood. This entry comes from a study of T cells in Graves' hyperthyroidism and ophthalmopathy. TCR beta CDR3 region amplification was performed from RNA transcripts. HTBI primers drove first-round RT-PCR of the TCR CDR3. TCRdb processed the multiplex PCR reads anew with MiXCR; each CDR3 protein has one entry. The sample lists around 340,000 distinct CDR3 sequences, 18% seen once, with approximately 54% in the top ten. Broader study findings: Most expanded thyroid clonotypes above 0.001 recurred in blood.

CDR1 and CDR2 from the germline V gene are DFQATT and SNEGSKA (reference sequence). The CDR3 contains 14 residues. V dropped 1 base and J dropped 2 bases, with 9 bases sitting between them. Sequencing was performed on blood. This TCR came from a woman in her fifties or sixties with Graves' hyperthyroidism. This rearrangement joins TRBV20-1 to TRBJ1-5; no definite D call. The chain's CDR3 is CSARGPGGNQPQHF. CDR3 in DNA: TGCAGTGCTAGAGGACCCGGGGGCAATCAGCCCCAGCATTTT.